These 21 T cell receptor beta chains originate from one sample sequenced in a study of vaccination and CD4 T cells after COVID-19. No antigen has been assigned to these receptors. Sample treatment: 10-day PBMC culture with coronavirus spike peptide pools or control peptides (ViraFEST assay). With the Oncomine TCR Beta short-read assay, DNA from cultured CD4+ T cells was sequenced. Each CDR3 protein gets one entry after TCRdb re-called the PCR reads with MiXCR. The table shows approximately 16,000 distinct CDR3 sequences, with 40% to 60% occurring only once. Sequenced material: CD4+ T cells from blood, cultured in vitro. The receptor source for this set is a human donor who had recovered from COVID-19.

CDR3 in amino acids: CASNTGTSTDTQYF. CDR3 sequence (DNA): TGTGCCAGCAATACCGGGACTAGCACAGATACGCAGTATTTT. The rearrangement joins TRBV2 to TRBJ2-3; TRBD2 might be the D (6 bases). The germline V gene has CDR1 SNHLY and CDR2 FYNNEI. The CDR3 loop spans 14 amino acids. Trimming removed 7 bases at V and 0 bases at J, with 11 bases between.

In this sample, this clonotype turned up a few times. The chain couples TRBV27 to TRBJ2-1, with D tentatively TRBD1 (6 bases). The CDR3 loop spans 13 amino acids. The V end lost 8 bases, the J end lost 5 bases, and 13 bases lay between the germline ends. Germline CDR1 is MNHEY and CDR2 is SMNVEV (reference sequence). The chain's CDR3 is CASRRQADNEQFF. CDR3 in DNA: TGTGCCAGCCGTAGACAGGCTGACAATGAGCAGTTCTTC.

The gene calls are TRBV7-6 and TRBJ2-3; TRBD2 might be the D (6 bases). The CDR3 contains 15 residues. CDR1 and CDR2 (germline): SGHVS, FNYEAQ. The V end was cut by 6 bases, the J end by 2 bases, with 15 bases between. The CDR3 bases are TGTGCCAGCAGGCGGGATGGGGTTTACACAGATACGCAGTATTTT. The encoded protein is CASRRDGVYTDTQYF.

This chain joins TRBV20-1 and TRBJ2-7; D is perhaps TRBD1 or TRBD2 (6 bases each). V gave up 1 base and J gave up 2 bases, with 15 bases separating them. The CDR3 contains 15 residues. Germline V gives CDR1 DFQATT, CDR2 SNEGSKA (reference sequence). Here the CDR3 reads CSARGIGGPTYEQYF. The CDR3 DNA sequence: TGCAGTGCTAGAGGCATCGGGGGCCCTACCTACGAGCAGTACTTC.

This clonotype was recorded a few times. This rearrangement joins TRBV11-2 to TRBJ1-5, with D possibly matching TRBD1 (6 bases). The CDR3 loop spans 18 amino acids. V dropped 1 base and J dropped 2 bases, with 18 bases sitting between them. The germline gives CDR1 SGHAT, CDR2 FQNNGV. The CDR3 reads CASSLGAAGGLGNQPQHF. CDR3 nucleotides: TGTGCCAGCAGCTTAGGAGCGGCGGGGGGCTTGGGCAATCAGCCCCAGCATTTT.

This sequence joins TRBV20-1 and TRBJ2-7, with TRBD2 matching over 10 bases. After removal of 1 base from V and 2 bases from J, the junction contained 8 bases not matched to a gene. The CDR3 has 16 amino acids. CDR1 is DFQATT and CDR2 is SNEGSKA in the germline V gene (reference sequence). The CDR3 nucleotides read TGCAGTGCTAGAGTTGACGGACTAGCGGCTCCCTACGAGCAGTACTTC. This translates into CSARVDGLAAPYEQYF.

J is TRBJ2-7 and V is TRBV18, with a weak D call TRBD2 (5 bases). The length of the CDR3 is 13 residues. Trimming cost V 0 bases and J 3 bases, with 6 bases left between them. Germline CDR1 KGHSH, CDR2 LQKENI. CDR3 DNA sequence: TGTGCCAGCTCACCACCGGGGAGCTACGAGCAGTACTTC. Translated, it gives CASSPPGSYEQYF.

The chain combines TRBV28 with TRBJ2-1; possible D gene TRBD1, 6 bases. Germline CDR1 and CDR2: MDHEN and SYDVKM. CDR3 length: 12 amino acids. The germline V and J ends were trimmed by 8 bases and 9 bases, with 14 bases remaining between them. The CDR3 sequence: CASSRTGIEQFF. As DNA, the CDR3 is TGTGCCAGCTCCCGAACAGGGATTGAGCAGTTCTTC.

This chain uses TRBV19 with TRBJ2-4; 9 bases match TRBD1. V shed 3 bases and J 6 bases; nucleotides not matched to a gene: 12. Germline V lookup: CDR1 LNHDA, CDR2 SQIVND (reference sequence). The CDR3 totals 17 residues. For the CDR3, the DNA is TGTGCCAGTAGTATGACCAGTGGGGGACAGGGACGAAACATTCAGTACTTC. Its translation is CASSMTSGGQGRNIQYF.

The chain uses TRBV11-2 and TRBJ2-5; 13 bases align to TRBD2. The germline CDR1 and CDR2 sequences are SGHAT and FQNNGV. J gave up 6 bases and V 5 bases, and 12 bases lay outside the gene matches. The CDR3 length is 17 residues. CDR3 coding DNA: TGTGCCAGCAGCCCCGCTAGACTAGCGGGGGGCAGACAGACCCAGTACTTC. Its translation is CASSPARLAGGRQTQYF.

This clonotype was seen a handful of times. The V call is TRBV21-1, the J call TRBJ1-1; TRBD1 is the table's D call and was not checked against the DNA. TRBV21-1 is flagged as a pseudogene. This CDR3 contains 18 residues. The chain's CDR3 is CASSLDDRCRSVGSEAFF. CDR3 nucleotide sequence: TGTGCCAGCAGCCTGGATGACAGGTGTCGCTCTGTTGGGTCTGAAGCTTTCTTT.

The chain joins TRBV7-8 to TRBJ1-5; D is uncertain. V was trimmed by 2 bases and J by 6 bases, leaving 8 bases between them. The CDR3 is 13 residues long. Germline CDR1 is SGHVS and CDR2 is FQNEAQ. The CDR3: CASSLSQAQPQHF. CDR3 bases: TGTGCCAGCAGCTTATCCCAGGCTCAGCCCCAGCATTTT.

This clonotype has just a few counts. This chain uses TRBV7-2 with TRBJ2-1; 8 nucleotides agree with TRBD2. The CDR3 contains 14 residues. V shed 6 bases, J shed 9 bases, and the junction held 10 bases outside the gene matches. Germline CDR1 and CDR2: SGHTA and FQGNSA. For the CDR3, the DNA is TGTGCCAGCAGACCCTTAGCGGGAATTTTTGAGCAGTTCTTC. It specifies CASRPLAGIFEQFF.

The chain links TRBV28 to TRBJ1-2; D is ambiguous. Germline V gives CDR1 MDHEN, CDR2 SYDVKM. This CDR3 comprises 10 residues. In DNA form, the CDR3 reads TGTGGGTGGGGTTCCTATGGCTACACCTTC. This translates into CGWGSYGYTF.

The chain carries TRBV19 and TRBJ2-2, with a possible D match to TRBD2 (7 bases). The CDR3 spans 14 residues. Germline V gene sequence: CDR1 LNHDA, CDR2 SQIVND (reference sequence). V was shortened by 5 bases and J by 5 bases, with 12 bases between the two germline ends. The CDR3 DNA reads TGTGCCAGTAGTCGGACTAGGGGGACCGGGGAGCTGTTTTTT. Translation gives CASSRTRGTGELFF. Full variable domain (outside the CDR3, taken from reference TRBV19 and TRBJ2-2): DGGITQSPKYLFRKEGQNVTLSCEQNLNHDAMYWYRQDPGQGLRLIYYSQIVNDFQKGDIAEGYSVSREKKESFPLTVTSAQKNPTAFYLCASSRTRGTGELFFGEGSRLTVL.

The chain couples TRBV9 to TRBJ2-3; TRBD1 might be the D (6 bases). The CDR3 has 15 residues. Germline-derived CDR1 and CDR2 are SGDLS and YYNGEE. Trimming left V 3 bases short and J 5 bases short, with 16 bases between. The CDR3 bases are TGTGCCAGCAGCGATCAGGGGTCGAGTGGAGATACGCAGTATTTT. This translates into CASSDQGSSGDTQYF.

J is TRBJ1-6 and V is TRBV2; 8 bases are shared with TRBD1. This CDR3 is built from 15 residues. In germline, CDR1 is SNHLY, CDR2 FYNNEI. V was pared by 1 base and J by 10 bases, with 6 bases of the junction left unmatched. The CDR3: CASSEVTGERSPLHF. CDR3 DNA sequence: TGTGCCAGCAGTGAAGTGACAGGGGAGAGGTCACCCCTCCACTTT.

This clonotype was found a few times. The V call is TRBV28, the J call TRBJ1-5, with 7 bases identical to TRBD1. V gave up 1 base and J gave up 1 base; unmatched junction bases: 1. Germline V CDR1 and CDR2: MDHEN, SYDVKM. The CDR3 loop spans 15 amino acids. CDR3 in DNA: TGTGCCAGCAGTTTATCCAGGGGGAGCAATCAGCCCCAGCATTTT. Protein sequence: CASSLSRGSNQPQHF.

CDR3: CASLVGQTGNTIYF. CDR3 coding DNA: TGTGCCAGCCTGGTGGGACAAACTGGAAACACCATATATTTT. The chain has TRBV7-9 and TRBJ1-3; TRBD1 might be the D (6 bases). This CDR3 has 14 residues. CDR1 and CDR2 from the germline V gene are SEHNR and FQNEAQ (reference sequence). V lost 8 bases and J 2 bases, leaving 13 bases between the germline ends.

The chain employs TRBV20-1 and TRBJ2-2; the D is unclear. Per the germline V gene, CDR1 is DFQATT and CDR2 is SNEGSKA (reference sequence). CDR3 length: 13 residues. V was cut by 1 base and J by 1 base, with 4 bases left in between. Written as DNA, the CDR3 is TGCAGTGCTAGAGTAGTGAACACCGGGGAGCTGTTTTTT. Encoded protein: CSARVVNTGELFF.

The chain combines TRBV4-1 with TRBJ1-2; D uncertain. Germline CDR1 and CDR2: MGHRA and YSYEKL. V shed 1 base and J shed 8 bases, with 14 bases lying between them. This CDR3 is 14 amino acids long. CDR3 residues: CASSQGSDGRGYTF. The CDR3 DNA sequence: TGCGCCAGCAGCCAAGGGTCGGACGGCCGAGGCTACACCTTC.